The source of this TCR beta chain is a study of CD8+CD57+ T cells in acquired aplastic anemia. Study context: DNA per sorted CD4+ or CD8+ sample ranged about 0.2 to 30 ug, averaging around 3 ug.

Overall study findings and caveats: The number of CD8+ CDR3 sequences shared by patients and controls was twenty-nine.

This CDR3 is built from 15 residues. Germline lookup yields CDR1 KGHDR and CDR2 SFDVKD. V dropped 0 bases and J dropped 4 bases, with 12 bases sitting between them. This clonotype came up a few times. Its antigen remains unidentified. Previously, flow cytometry had revealed CD8+CD57+ cell expansion in the patients chosen for sequencing. Everyone among the patients had severe acquired aplastic anemia. Investigators profiled TCR beta VDJ and CDR3 from genomic DNA template. Via MiXCR, TCRdb re-called the reads, giving one row per CDR3 protein. The sample shows 160,000 or so distinct CDR3 sequences, under 55% of them seen only once.

This clonotype was obtained from a human donor with aplastic anemia. This sequence joins TRBV24-1 and TRBJ2-7; D remains ambiguous. Material for sequencing was sorted CD4+, CD8+, or CD8+CD57+ T cells (not recorded which) from PBMCs. CDR3 nucleotide sequence: TGTGCCACCAGTGATTTGCCGATTACCGTTTACGAGCAGTACTTC. This sequence encodes CATSDLPITVYEQYF.